This T cell receptor beta chain is drawn from a study of control samples from healthy donors and cancer patients. The CDR3 contains 12 residues. V was trimmed by 8 bases and J by 5 bases, leaving 9 bases between them. CDR1 is KGHSH and CDR2 is LQKENI in the germline V gene. This clone was observed a few times. Some clones are missing from TCRdb's copy, which holds only in-frame ones; the method was immunoSEQ multiplex PCR. Altogether around 150,000 clones are present, roughly 89% being singletons, with the ten largest covering around 13%. Material: blood. The J gene is TRBJ2-2, the V gene TRBV18; D not resolved. The receptor was derived from a man under 40 in good health. The DNA of the CDR3 is TGTGCCAGCCTCCTAAGAACCGGGGAGCTGTTTTTT. It encodes CASLLRTGELFF.